One T cell receptor (beta chain) is described in this entry. Its antigen remains unknown. One junction end does not reproduce the germline sequence, and a read error may be involved. Starting material for RNA and DNA co-extraction consisted of about 17-31 mg of unsorted bulk tissue. Every patient in the cohort had a primary liver carcinoma. That carcinoma was treated by surgical resection. Each tumor had five separate regions sampled. This sample was included in a study of tumor-infiltrating lymphocytes in primary liver carcinoma. Study-level information: Tumors, staged T1-T3 N0M0, spanned 4.2 to 10 cm. Study results and limitations: Between tumor regions, pairs overlapped more than tumor-adjacent and tumor-blood pairs did.

Total RNA (roughly 530 ng) served as template for TCR beta cDNA synthesis primed by a constant-region primer. Three nested multiplex PCR rounds of slightly modified ARM-PCR generated TCR beta libraries. Investigators reported that the first two PCR rounds, at 10 cycles each, used TRBV1-TRBV30 forward primers with a C-beta reverse primer. Each CDR3 protein gets one entry after TCRdb re-called the multiplex PCR reads with MiXCR. Seen here are under 200,000 distinct CDR3 sequences, 85% observed once, and the top ten hold 15% to 20%. This CDR3 has 18 amino acids. Per germline, CDR1 SGHRS and CDR2 YFSETQ.

The chain uses TRBV5-1 and TRBJ2-3, with 11 bases fitting TRBD2. The TCR originated in a man between 35 and 55 years old with primary liver carcinoma and hepatitis B virus infection. The material sequenced was tumor tissue from primary liver carcinoma. The CDR3 sequence is CASNFVSGRAKGTGTQYF. CDR3 nucleotide sequence: TGCGCCAGCAACTTCGTTAGCGGGAGGGCCAAGGGGACAGGTACGCAGTATTTT. Variable domain in full (rest from reference TRBV5-1 and TRBJ2-3): KAGVTQTPRYLIKTRGQQVTLSCSPISGHRSVSWYQQTPGQGLQFLFEYFSETQRNKGNFPGRFSGRQFSNSRSEMNVSTLELGDSALYLCASNFVSGRAKGTGTQYFGPGTRLTVL.